These 20 T cell receptor beta chains originate from one sample sequenced in a study of OX40 agonist ivuxolimab in advanced cancers. Generated by immunoSEQ multiplex PCR, the TCRdb table keeps only in-frame clones and is missing some. The sample includes around 80,000 clones, around nine tenths of them seen just once. Sequenced here: CD4+ or CD8+ T cells sorted from blood, sampled in a trial of the OX40 agonist ivuxolimab. These receptors were taken from an adult with an advanced solid tumor such as melanoma, head and neck, liver or kidney cancer.

This clone showed up just once. The chain joins TRBV19 to TRBJ1-2; a weak D match, TRBD1 (6 bases). V was shortened by 7 bases and J by 8 bases, with 20 bases between the two germline ends. The CDR3 loop spans 14 amino acids. Germline CDR1 and CDR2: LNHDA and SQIVND (reference sequence). The CDR3 region has the DNA TGTGCCAGTACTCCAGAGGGGGGGCTAAGAGGCTACACCTTC. It yields the protein CASTPEGGLRGYTF.

In its sample, this clone was seen once. This chain links TRBV7-4 with TRBJ2-7; tentatively, D is TRBD1 or TRBD2 (5 bases each). V shed 6 bases and J shed 0 bases, with 15 bases lying between them. Germline CDR1 is SGHVT and CDR2 is SQSDAQ. The CDR3 runs 15 residues. The CDR3 nucleotides are TGTGCCAGCAGTTTCCGGGACGGAGACTCCTACGAGCAGTACTTC. Its translation is CASSFRDGDSYEQYF.

This chain connects TRBV30 to TRBJ2-7, with a possible D match to TRBD1 (6 bases). V was shortened by 2 bases and J by 6 bases, with 14 bases between the two germline ends. The CDR3 has 13 amino acids. From germline, CDR1 is GTSNPN and CDR2 SVGIG (reference sequence). CDR3 DNA: TGTGCCTGGAGTACCACAGGGAATGGCGAGCAGTACTTC. Residues: CAWSTTGNGEQYF.

This clone was seen only once. The rearrangement links TRBV7-9 to TRBJ2-5; a weak D match, TRBD1 (6 bases). The CDR3 is 14 residues long. V lost 0 bases, J lost 1 base, and 6 bases lay in between. Germline-derived CDR1 and CDR2 are SEHNR and FQNEAQ (reference sequence). The CDR3 region has the DNA TGTGCCAGCAGCTTAGCAGGGGGCCAAGAGACCCAGTACTTC. Its translation is CASSLAGGQETQYF.

The chain couples TRBV6-6 to TRBJ1-1; TRBD1 might be the D (5 bases). CDR1 MNHNY and CDR2 SVGAGI come from the germline V gene (reference sequence). The CDR3 is 11 residues long. V lost 11 bases to trimming and J lost 2 bases, with 9 bases between them. CDR3 protein: CAAGPNTEAFF. CDR3 DNA sequence: TGTGCCGCGGGGCCCAACACTGAAGCTTTCTTT.

V gene TRBV14 combines with J gene TRBJ2-7, with unresolved D. CDR3 length equals 13 residues. Trimming cost V 0 bases and J 4 bases, with 7 bases left between them. From germline, CDR1 is SGHDN and CDR2 FVKESK. CDR3 coding DNA: TGTGCCAGCAGCCAAGAAAGGCGGTACGAGCAGTACTTC. Encoded protein: CASSQERRYEQYF.

V usage is TRBV7-9 and J usage is TRBJ2-3, with unresolved D. V was pared by 2 bases and J by 5 bases, with 11 bases between. Germline V gene sequence: CDR1 SEHNR, CDR2 FQNEAQ (reference sequence). CDR3 length: 14 residues. CDR3 nucleotide sequence: TGTGCCAGCAGCTTAATAGCACTGGGAGATACGCAGTATTTT. This encodes CASSLIALGDTQYF.

J is TRBJ2-7 and V is TRBV11-2, with D perhaps matching TRBD1 or TRBD2 (5 bases each). Looked up from germline, CDR1 is SGHAT and CDR2 is FQNNGV. CDR3 length: 15 amino acids. V was pared by 5 bases and J by 3 bases, with 17 bases between. Here the CDR3 reads CASSQAGGAIYEQYF. For the CDR3, the DNA is TGTGCCAGCAGCCAGGCTGGGGGTGCGATCTACGAGCAGTACTTC.

This clone was detected only once. The J gene is TRBJ1-1, the V gene TRBV2, with D tentatively TRBD1 (6 bases). The CDR3 is made up of 14 amino acids. In germline, CDR1 is SNHLY, CDR2 FYNNEI. Deletions cut 8 bases from V and 1 base from J, with 14 bases between. The CDR3 nucleotides are TGTGCCAGCGTAGTCCCCAGGGGGAACACTGAAGCTTTCTTT. It encodes CASVVPRGNTEAFF.

V is TRBV7-3 and J is TRBJ2-6; D is undetermined. Germline V gives CDR1 SGHTA, CDR2 FQGTGA. The V gene lost 3 bases and the J gene lost 4 bases, with 4 bases spanning the gap. The CDR3 is 13 residues long. The CDR3 reads CASSFAGANVLTF. The CDR3 DNA reads TGTGCCAGCAGCTTCGCCGGGGCCAACGTCCTGACTTTC.

About this clone: This same CDR3 is encoded by further DNA sequences in the sample. The chain couples TRBV27 to TRBJ2-5; D remains ambiguous. The germline CDR1 and CDR2 sequences are MNHEY and SMNVEV (reference sequence). Trimming took 5 bases from V and 1 from J, leaving 8 bases between them. The CDR3 is 13 residues long. The CDR3, as DNA: TGTGCCAGCAGTCCCCCCCTCCAAGAGACCCAGTACTTC. This codes for CASSPPLQETQYF.

The V call is TRBV19, the J call TRBJ2-7, with 12 bases identical to TRBD2. V gave up 6 bases and J gave up 5 bases; unmatched junction bases: 11. The germline V gene encodes CDR1 LNHDA and CDR2 SQIVND (reference sequence). The CDR3 covers 16 residues. The CDR3 DNA is TGTGCCAGTAGCCGGACTAGCGGGGCCCTCCCCCACGAGCAGTACTTC. Its translation is CASSRTSGALPHEQYF.

J is TRBJ2-1 and V is TRBV7-2, with TRBD2 identical over 8 bases. CDR3 size: 14 residues. With 11 bases clipped from V and 6 bases from J, the junction kept 12 bases outside the gene matches. CDR1 SGHTA and CDR2 FQGNSA come from the germline V gene. The CDR3 DNA sequence: TGTGCCGGGAAGCGGGAGAGTTCGGCCAATGAGCAGTTCTTC. This codes for CAGKRESSANEQFF. The complete variable domain, with remaining parts taken from reference TRBV7-2 and TRBJ2-1, reads GAGVSQSPSNKVTEKGKDVELRCDPISGHTALYWYRQSLGQGLEFLIYFQGNSAPDKSGLPSDRFSAERTGGSVSTLTIQRTQQEDSAVYLCAGKRESSANEQFFGPGTRLTVL.

Here the CDR3 DNA reads TGTGCCAGCAGCTTGGGGGGCCTAGCGGGGGTTTTGGCAGATACGCAGTATTTT. This codes for CASSLGGLAGVLADTQYF. This rearrangement joins TRBV5-4 to TRBJ2-3, with 10 bases fitting TRBD2. The germline gives CDR1 SGHNT, CDR2 YYREEE (reference sequence). The CDR3 is 18 amino acids. The V segment lost 0 bases and the J segment 4 bases; nucleotides outside the gene matches: 11.

V is TRBV19 and J is TRBJ2-6; a weak D match, TRBD1 (6 bases). CDR1 is LNHDA and CDR2 is SQIVND in the germline V gene (reference sequence). This CDR3 has 18 amino acids. The V gene lost 2 bases and the J gene lost 2 bases, with 16 bases spanning the gap. The CDR3 region is CASSINSQGNPGANVLTF. Here the CDR3 DNA reads TGTGCCAGTAGTATAAATTCACAGGGTAATCCTGGGGCCAACGTCCTGACTTTC.

The chain employs TRBV6-1 and TRBJ2-3; 11 nucleotides agree with TRBD1. Germline V gene data show CDR1 as MNHNS and CDR2 as SASEGT. The CDR3 has 16 amino acids. The V and J ends lost 1 base and 5 bases, in that order; junction bases with no gene match: 5. The CDR3 DNA sequence: TGTGCCAGCAGTGAAGTCCGGACAGGGGGCAGAGATACGCAGTATTTT. This sequence encodes CASSEVRTGGRDTQYF.

This chain links TRBV30 with TRBJ1-5; D gene ambiguous. V lost 5 bases to trimming and J lost 0 bases, with 8 bases between them. Germline V gene lookup returns CDR1 GTSNPN and CDR2 SVGIG (reference sequence). The CDR3 extends over 13 amino acids. CDR3 amino acids: CAWGRDSNQPQHF. The CDR3 nucleotides read TGTGCCTGGGGACGGGATAGCAATCAGCCCCAGCATTTT.

The genes are TRBV19 and TRBJ1-2; 8 nucleotides line up with TRBD1. The CDR3 contains 14 residues. Looked up from germline, CDR1 is LNHDA and CDR2 is SQIVND (reference sequence). J was trimmed by 8 bases and V by 2 bases; bases with no gene match: 7. The CDR3 sequence: CASSIQGAPQGYTF. CDR3 bases: TGTGCCAGTAGTATACAGGGGGCTCCTCAAGGCTACACCTTC. Full variable domain (missing parts from reference TRBV19 and TRBJ1-2): DGGITQSPKYLFRKEGQNVTLSCEQNLNHDAMYWYRQDPGQGLRLIYYSQIVNDFQKGDIAEGYSVSREKKESFPLTVTSAQKNPTAFYLCASSIQGAPQGYTFGSGTRLTVV.

The rearrangement uses TRBV7-6 and TRBJ1-1; no clear D. The CDR3 sequence is 15 residues long. V lost 1 base, J lost 2 bases, and 11 bases lay in between. CDR1 and CDR2 (germline): SGHVS, FNYEAQ. The CDR3 loop is CASSLGVGLNTEAFF. In nucleotides, the CDR3 is TGTGCCAGCAGCTTAGGCGTCGGGTTAAACACTGAAGCTTTCTTT.

The chain employs TRBV30 and TRBJ2-5, with D perhaps TRBD2 (6 bases). V lost 0 bases and J lost 5, with 16 bases in between. The germline V gene has CDR1 GTSNPN and CDR2 SVGIG (reference sequence). This CDR3 has 15 residues. CDR3 region: CAWSVTPAGYETQYF. The CDR3 bases are TGTGCCTGGAGTGTAACCCCCGCGGGGTACGAGACCCAGTACTTC.